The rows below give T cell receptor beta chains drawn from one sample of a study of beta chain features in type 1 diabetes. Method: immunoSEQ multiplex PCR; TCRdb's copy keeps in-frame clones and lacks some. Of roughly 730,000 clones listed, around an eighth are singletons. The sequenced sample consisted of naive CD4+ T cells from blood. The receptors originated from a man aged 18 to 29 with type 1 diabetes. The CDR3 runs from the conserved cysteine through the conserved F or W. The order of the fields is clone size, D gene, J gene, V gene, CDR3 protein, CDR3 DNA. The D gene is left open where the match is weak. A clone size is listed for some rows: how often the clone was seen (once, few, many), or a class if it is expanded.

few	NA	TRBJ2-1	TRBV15	CATSREAPRADEQFF	TGTGCCACCAGCAGAGAGGCGCCCAGGGCCGATGAGCAGTTCTTC
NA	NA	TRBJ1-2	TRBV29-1	CSAEHNYGYTF	TGCAGCGCTGAACACAACTATGGCTACACCTTC
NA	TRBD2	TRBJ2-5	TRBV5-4	CASSFPGGQETQYF	TGTGCCAGCAGCTTCCCGGGGGGCCAAGAGACCCAGTACTTC
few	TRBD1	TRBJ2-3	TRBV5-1	CASRDWDRGTDTQYF	TGCGCCAGCCGAGACTGGGACAGGGGGACAGATACGCAGTATTTT
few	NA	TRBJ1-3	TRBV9	CASSVEGGNTIYF	TGTGCCAGCAGCGTAGAGGGCGGAAACACCATATATTTT
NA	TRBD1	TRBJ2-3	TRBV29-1	CSGRDRLGTDTQYF	TGCAGCGGACGGGACAGATTAGGTACAGATACGCAGTATTTT
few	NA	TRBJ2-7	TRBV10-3	CAISEWSGGYEQYF	TGTGCCATCAGTGAGTGGTCAGGAGGCTACGAGCAGTACTTC
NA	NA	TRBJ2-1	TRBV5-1	CASSLGTSSYNEQFF	TGCGCCAGCAGCTTAGGGACGAGCTCCTACAATGAGCAGTTCTTC
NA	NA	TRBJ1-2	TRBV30	CAWDVGDGGYTF	TGTGCCTGGGATGTGGGGGATGGTGGCTACACCTTC
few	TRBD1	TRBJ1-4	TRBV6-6	CASSLPGQGANEKLFF	TGTGCCAGCAGCCTTCCGGGACAGGGGGCGAATGAAAAACTGTTTTTT
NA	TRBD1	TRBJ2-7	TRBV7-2	CASRSPGQGKERGSYEQYF	TGTGCCAGCAGATCACCGGGACAGGGGAAGGAGAGGGGATCTTACGAGCAGTACTTC
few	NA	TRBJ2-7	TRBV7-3	CASSLSSGSSYEQYF	TGTGCCAGCAGCTTATCCAGCGGCAGCTCCTACGAGCAGTACTTC
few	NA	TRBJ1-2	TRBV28	CASSLYKNWGNSNYGYTF	TGTGCCAGCAGTTTGTATAAGAATTGGGGGAATTCTAACTATGGCTACACCTTC
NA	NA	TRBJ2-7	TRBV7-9	CASSPAGVHEQYF	TGTGCCAGCAGCCCCGCAGGGGTCCACGAGCAGTACTTC
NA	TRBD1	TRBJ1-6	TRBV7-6	CAIQGGTGPLHF	TGTGCCATACAGGGGGGGACGGGGCCCCTCCACTTT
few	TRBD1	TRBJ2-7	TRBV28	CASGRTGEGEQYF	TGTGCCAGCGGGCGGACAGGGGAAGGCGAGCAGTACTTC
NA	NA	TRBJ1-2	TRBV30	CAWSAATRSGYTF	TGTGCCTGGAGTGCGGCGACGAGAAGTGGCTACACCTTC
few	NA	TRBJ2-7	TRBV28	CASSLGDEQYF	TGTGCCAGCAGTTTAGGGGACGAGCAGTACTTC
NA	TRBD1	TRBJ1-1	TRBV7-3	CASSATGGTEAFF	TGTGCCAGCAGCGCTACAGGGGGCACTGAAGCTTTCTTT
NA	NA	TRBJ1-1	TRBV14	CASSQERDTEAFF	TGTGCCAGCAGCCAAGAACGGGACACTGAAGCTTTCTTT
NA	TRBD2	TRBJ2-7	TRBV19	CASTDSSGGIYEQYF	TGTGCCAGTACCGATTCTAGCGGGGGGATATACGAGCAGTACTTC
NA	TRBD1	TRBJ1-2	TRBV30	CAWTGQGADGYTF	TGTGCCTGGACGGGACAGGGTGCGGATGGCTACACCTTC
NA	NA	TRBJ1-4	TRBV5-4	CASSLDRTNEKLFF	TGTGCCAGCAGCTTGGACAGAACTAATGAAAAACTGTTTTTT
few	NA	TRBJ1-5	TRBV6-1	CASGRDGDQPQHF	TGTGCCAGCGGCCGGGACGGTGATCAGCCCCAGCATTTT
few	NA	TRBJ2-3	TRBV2	CASSEDPPGASTDTQYF	TGTGCCAGCAGTGAGGATCCCCCAGGGGCTAGCACAGATACGCAGTATTTT
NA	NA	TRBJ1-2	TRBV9	CASSLAGYGYTF	TGTGCCAGCAGTCTCGCCGGGTATGGCTACACCTTC
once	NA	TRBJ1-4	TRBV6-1	CASRRMGYNEKLFF	TGTGCCAGCAGGAGGATGGGTTATAATGAAAAACTGTTTTTT
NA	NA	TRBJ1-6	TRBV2	CASSERNPLDSPLHF	TGTGCCAGCAGTGAACGGAACCCGTTGGATTCACCCCTCCACTTT
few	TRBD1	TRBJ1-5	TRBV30	CAWSQGQGGNQPQHF	TGTGCCTGGAGTCAAGGACAGGGGGGGAATCAGCCCCAGCATTTT
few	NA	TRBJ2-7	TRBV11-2	CASSLGLGGEQYF	TGTGCCAGCAGTTTGGGGTTGGGCGGCGAGCAGTACTTC
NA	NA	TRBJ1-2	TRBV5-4	CASSLGQNYGYTF	TGTGCCAGCAGCTTGGGGCAGAACTATGGCTACACCTTC
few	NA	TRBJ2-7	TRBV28	CASTRFGGEQYF	TGTGCCAGCACCCGCTTCGGCGGCGAGCAGTACTTC
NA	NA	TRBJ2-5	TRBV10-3	CAISEVMYQETQYF	TGTGCCATCAGTGAGGTCATGTACCAAGAGACCCAGTACTTC
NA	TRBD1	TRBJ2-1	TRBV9	CASSAWTGNHNEQFF	TGTGCCAGCAGCGCCTGGACAGGGAATCACAATGAGCAGTTCTTC
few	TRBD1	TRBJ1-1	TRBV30	CACIAGTGRPEAFF	TGTGCCTGTATAGCCGGGACAGGCCGACCTGAAGCTTTCTTT
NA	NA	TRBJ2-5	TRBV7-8	CASSTRPPRETQYF	TGTGCCAGCAGCACCCGCCCGCCCCGGGAGACCCAGTACTTC
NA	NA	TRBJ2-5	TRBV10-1	CASSESTAQETQYF	TGCGCCAGCAGTGAGTCAACAGCCCAAGAGACCCAGTACTTC
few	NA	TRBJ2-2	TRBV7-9	CASSPILSGATGELFF	TGTGCCAGCAGCCCAATCCTGAGTGGGGCTACCGGGGAGCTGTTTTTT
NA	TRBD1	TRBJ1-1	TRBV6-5	CASSYHTGAEAFF	TGTGCCAGCAGTTATCATACAGGGGCTGAAGCTTTCTTT
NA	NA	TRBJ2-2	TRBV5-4	CASSKIGTGELFF	TGTGCCAGCAGTAAAATTGGGACCGGGGAGCTGTTTTTT
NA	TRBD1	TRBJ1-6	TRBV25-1	CASSGDSPFVHF	TGTGCCAGCAGTGGGGACAGTCCGTTCGTCCACTTT
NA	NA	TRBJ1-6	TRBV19	CASSIGTAGNSPLHF	TGTGCCAGTAGTATTGGGACTGCGGGGAATTCACCCCTCCACTTT
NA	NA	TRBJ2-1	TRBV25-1	CASSDPQDFWNEQFF	TGTGCCAGCAGTGACCCACAGGACTTTTGGAATGAGCAGTTCTTC
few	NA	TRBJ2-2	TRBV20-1	CSALGTGELFF	TGCAGTGCCCTTGGAACCGGGGAGCTGTTTTTT
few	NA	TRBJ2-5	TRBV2	CASSEATRAETQYF	TGTGCCAGCAGTGAAGCGACCCGCGCCGAGACCCAGTACTTC
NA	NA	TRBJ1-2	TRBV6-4	CASRDSYGYTF	TGTGCCAGCAGGGACAGCTATGGCTACACCTTC
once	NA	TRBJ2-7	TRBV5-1	CASSPWSDTSYEQYF	TGCGCCAGCAGCCCCTGGTCGGACACCTCCTACGAGCAGTACTTC
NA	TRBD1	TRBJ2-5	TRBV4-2	CASSQDPDSYRGRETQYF	TGTGCCAGCAGCCAAGACCCCGACTCCTACAGGGGTAGGGAGACCCAGTACTTC
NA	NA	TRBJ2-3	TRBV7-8	CASSPEIGSGTDTQYF	TGTGCCAGCAGCCCAGAGATAGGGAGCGGCACAGATACGCAGTATTTT
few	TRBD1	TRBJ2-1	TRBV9	CASSRIGQASYNEQFF	TGTGCCAGCAGCCGAATTGGACAGGCCTCCTACAATGAGCAGTTCTTC
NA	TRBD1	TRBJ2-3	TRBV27	CASSLGTVGSDTQYF	TGTGCCAGCAGTCTAGGGACAGTAGGATCAGATACGCAGTATTTT
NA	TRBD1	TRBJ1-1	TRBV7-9	CASRKPGGFTEAFF	TGTGCCAGCAGAAAACCAGGGGGCTTCACTGAAGCTTTCTTT
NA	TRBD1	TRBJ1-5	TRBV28	CASSGQEFRPQHF	TGTGCCAGCAGTGGACAGGAGTTTAGGCCCCAGCATTTT
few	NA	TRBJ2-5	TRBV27	CASSLSRGGETQYF	TGTGCCAGCAGTTTATCCAGGGGAGGAGAGACCCAGTACTTC
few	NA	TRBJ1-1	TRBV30	CAWSVRAEAFF	TGTGCCTGGAGTGTCAGGGCTGAAGCTTTCTTT
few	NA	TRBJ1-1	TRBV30	CAWIQSQGFIMPLNTEAFF	TGTGCCTGGATCCAGAGCCAGGGTTTTATTATGCCCTTGAACACTGAAGCTTTCTTT
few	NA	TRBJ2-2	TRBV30	CAWSPPRLATNTGELFF	TGTGCCTGGAGTCCACCAAGGTTGGCCACTAACACCGGGGAGCTGTTTTTT
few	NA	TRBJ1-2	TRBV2	CASSERDRLYGYTF	TGTGCCAGCAGTGAAAGGGACCGCCTCTATGGCTACACCTTC